Each of the 29 T cell receptor beta chains below was sequenced from the same sample in a study of T cell repertoires in cytomegalovirus infection. Which antigens these TCRs recognize remains unknown. TCRdb ran MiXCR on the reads and lists one entry per CDR3 protein. The profile shows 700,000 to 900,000 distinct CDR3 sequences, 25% to 30% of them singletons. Here the sequenced sample was cultured CD8+ T cells from PBMCs, taken from culture after CMV antigen stimulation. The receptors stem from a human donor in good health (CMV status not recorded). Some clones in this sample may be carry-over from other donors' samples.

This clonotype has a handful of counts. The V gene is TRBV6-5, the J gene TRBJ1-4; D not resolved. The germline V gene has CDR1 MNHEY and CDR2 SVGAGI. V lost 6 bases and J lost 0, with 14 bases in between. This CDR3 is built from 16 residues. Here the CDR3 reads CASRRRTAATNEKLFF. As DNA, the CDR3 is TGTGCCAGCAGACGCCGGACGGCCGCAACTAATGAAAAACTGTTTTTT.

This clonotype was recorded a few times. This CDR3 is CASTHREGRPGGYTF. For the CDR3, the DNA is TGTGCCAGCACCCACCGGGAGGGGAGACCGGGGGGCTACACCTTC. V gene TRBV6-6 combines with J gene TRBJ1-2; D is possibly TRBD1 (5 bases). This CDR3 has 15 residues. Germline V gene sequence: CDR1 MNHNY, CDR2 SVGAGI (reference sequence). Trimming shortened V by 7 bases and J by 8 bases, and 23 bases separated the two germline ends.

This clonotype was observed a single time. One end of the junction is discordant with germline, which a read error may explain. The CDR3 coding sequence is TGTGCCAGCAGCTTAGAGTACTATAATTCACCCCTCTACTTT. Protein sequence: CASSLEYYNSPLYF. V is TRBV7-2 and J is TRBJ1-6; D gene uncertain. This CDR3 contains 14 residues. Germline CDR1 reads SGHTA; CDR2 reads FQGNSA.

The V and J genes are TRBV27 and TRBJ2-4; 7 nucleotides align to TRBD2. Germline assignment: CDR1 MNHEY and CDR2 SMNVEV (reference sequence). The CDR3 is made up of 14 amino acids. V lost 8 bases and J lost 3; bases outside the gene matches: 7. The CDR3, as DNA: TGTGCCAGCGGTGTCGGGGGGTACAAAAACATTCAGTACTTC. Translating gives CASGVGGYKNIQYF.

V usage is TRBV6-1 and J usage is TRBJ2-6; D not resolved. The germline CDR1 and CDR2 sequences are MNHNS and SASEGT. V lost 5 bases and J lost 0, with 11 bases in between. The CDR3 has 16 residues. The CDR3 spells CASSYLEISGANVLTF. CDR3 in DNA: TGTGCCAGCAGTTACCTAGAAATCTCTGGGGCCAACGTCCTGACTTTC.

The table lists this clonotype with a few counts. The J gene is TRBJ2-4, the V gene TRBV12-3 or TRBV12-4; D is ambiguous. The CDR3 sequence is 12 residues long. Trimming took off 0 bases at V and 9 bases at J, with 6 bases between the two ends. CDR3 nucleotide sequence: TGTGCCAGCAGTTTAGCCCTAGGCATTCAGTACTTC. Its translation is CASSLALGIQYF.

The chain employs TRBV27 and TRBJ2-5; 10 bases match TRBD2. Germline V gives CDR1 MNHEY, CDR2 SMNVEV (reference sequence). J gave up 4 bases and V 5 bases, and 7 bases lay outside the gene matches. The CDR3 consists of 15 residues. The DNA for the CDR3 is TGTGCCAGCAGTGCCCCGGGACTAGCGCCAGAGACCCAGTACTTC. Protein: CASSAPGLAPETQYF.

The J gene is TRBJ1-1, the V gene TRBV9; D is unresolved. Per germline, CDR1 SGDLS and CDR2 YYNGEE. The V end lost 4 bases, the J end lost 3 bases, and 13 bases lay between the germline ends. The CDR3 consists of 14 residues. Written as DNA, the CDR3 is TGTGCCAGCAGCCCTGTATATAGGTACACTGAAGCTTTCTTT. It specifies CASSPVYRYTEAFF.

V is TRBV7-2 and J is TRBJ2-3; TRBD1 is a possible D gene (6 bases). Germline V gene lookup returns CDR1 SGHTA and CDR2 FQGNSA. There are 15 residues in the CDR3. The V end lost 5 bases, the J end lost 0 bases, and 12 bases lay between the germline ends. For the CDR3, the DNA is TGTGCCAGCAGCCACAGGGTGGTGAGCACAGATACGCAGTATTTT. Translating it yields CASSHRVVSTDTQYF.

This clonotype was picked up a small number of times. V gene TRBV6-2 or TRBV6-3 combines with J gene TRBJ2-3; D could derive from TRBD1 or TRBD2 (5 bases each). This CDR3 is built from 14 residues. Per germline, CDR1 MNHEY and CDR2 SVGEGT. V was clipped by 6 bases and J by 4 bases, with 14 bases between them. The CDR3 sequence is CASSPPGSSDTQYF. The CDR3 nucleotides are TGTGCCAGCAGCCCCCCAGGGAGCTCAGATACGCAGTATTTT.

This clonotype was observed at least ten times. The V gene is TRBV7-8, the J gene TRBJ1-2; D perhaps matches TRBD1 (5 bases). V lost 0 bases, J lost 10 bases, and 18 bases lay in between. CDR3 length: 15 amino acids. Germline assignment: CDR1 SGHVS and CDR2 FQNEAQ. The CDR3 region is CASSLAPDSPLDYTF. The CDR3 DNA reads as TGTGCCAGCAGCTTAGCCCCTGACAGCCCACTAGACTACACCTTC.

This clonotype was found a few times. V gene TRBV29-1 combines with J gene TRBJ2-1, with 16 bases fitting TRBD2. CDR3 length: 17 amino acids. The V segment lost 7 bases and the J segment 7 bases; nucleotides outside the gene matches: 13. Germline loops: CDR1 SQVTM, CDR2 ANQGSEA. CDR3 DNA: TGCAGCGGGCAAGGGACTAGCGGGGGGGCTAGTGTAAATGAGCAGTTCTTC. This gives the protein CSGQGTSGGASVNEQFF.

This clonotype was counted a few times. The chain recombines TRBV7-8 with TRBJ1-1; maybe TRBD1 (5 bases). Germline V CDR1 and CDR2: SGHVS, FQNEAQ. CDR3 length: 14 amino acids. V was cut by 7 bases and J by 4 bases, with 16 bases left in between. Written as DNA, the CDR3 is TGTGCCAGCACAACCAGGGTAGGCGGCACTGAAGCTTTCTTT. Its protein product is CASTTRVGGTEAFF.

This clonotype was counted only a few times. The J gene is TRBJ2-7, the V gene TRBV7-9; 8 nucleotides line up with TRBD1. Germline-derived CDR1 and CDR2 are SEHNR and FQNEAQ (reference sequence). The CDR3 length is 11 residues. With V trimmed by 6 bases and J by 6 bases, 1 base remained unmatched. As DNA, the CDR3 is TGTGCCAGCAGGACAGGGGTCGAGCAGTACTTC. Translating it yields CASRTGVEQYF. The variable domain in full, with the rest retrieved from reference TRBV7-9 and TRBJ2-7, is DTGVSQNPRHKITKRGQNVTFRCDPISEHNRLYWYRQTLGQGPEFLTYFQNEAQLEKSRLLSDRFSAERPKGSFSTLEIQRTEQGDSAMYLCASRTGVEQYFGPGTRLTVT.

In this sample, this clonotype turned up a few times. The rearrangement links TRBV6-2 or TRBV6-3 to TRBJ2-2, with D tentatively TRBD1 or TRBD2 (5 bases each). Trimming shortened V by 2 bases and J by 5 bases, and 15 bases separated the two germline ends. The CDR3 spans 16 residues. Germline-derived CDR1 and CDR2 are MNHEY and SVGEGT. The CDR3 reads CASSYLTRGSTGELFF. The CDR3 DNA reads TGTGCCAGCAGTTACCTAACTAGGGGCAGTACCGGGGAGCTGTTTTTT.

The CDR3 reads CASSILAGGREQFF. In DNA form, the CDR3 reads TGTGCCAGTAGTATACTAGCGGGGGGGCGAGAGCAGTTCTTC. V is TRBV19 and J is TRBJ2-1; TRBD2 aligns across 12 bases. Germline assignment: CDR1 LNHDA and CDR2 SQIVND (reference sequence). V shed 2 bases and J 10 bases; nucleotides not matched to a gene: 3. The length of the CDR3 is 14 residues.

J is TRBJ1-1 and V is TRBV27; D is undetermined. Germline values: CDR1 MNHEY, CDR2 SMNVEV (reference sequence). CDR3 size: 15 residues. With 4 bases removed from V and 0 bases from J, the gap between germline ends came to 12 bases. The CDR3 loop is CASSWRASVNTEAFF. The DNA for the CDR3 is TGTGCCAGCAGTTGGAGGGCTTCTGTGAACACTGAAGCTTTCTTT.

This clonotype turned up a few times. This chain links TRBV28 with TRBJ2-6; D is ambiguous. The CDR3 has 15 amino acids. Germline CDR1 and CDR2: MDHEN and SYDVKM. Trimming took 5 bases from V and 0 from J, leaving 8 bases between them. CDR3 amino acids: CASSLLFSGANVLTF. The CDR3 DNA reads TGTGCCAGCAGTCTCTTATTCTCTGGGGCCAACGTCCTGACTTTC.

The V gene is TRBV12-3 or TRBV12-4, the J gene TRBJ1-2; 9 nucleotides agree with TRBD1. J was trimmed by 8 bases and V by 6 bases; bases with no gene match: 25. The CDR3 is 19 amino acids. The DNA of the CDR3 is TGTGCCAGCAGCCACAGCTCCGGGACAGGGTTTTACTCAATCGGGGGCTACACCTTC. As protein: CASSHSSGTGFYSIGGYTF.

The rearrangement links TRBV27 to TRBJ1-1, with 7 bases identical to TRBD1. CDR3 length: 11 residues. Germline loops: CDR1 MNHEY, CDR2 SMNVEV (reference sequence). J gave up 6 bases and V 7 bases, and 2 bases lay outside the gene matches. CDR3 nucleotide sequence: TGTGCCAGCACGACAGGGTCTGAAGCTTTCTTT. It translates to CASTTGSEAFF.

This clonotype was detected many times. The chain couples TRBV7-2 to TRBJ1-4, with unresolved D. This CDR3 region has 15 residues. Looked up from germline, CDR1 is SGHTA and CDR2 is FQGNSA. Trimming left V 2 bases short and J 3 bases short, with 10 bases between. CDR3 region: CASSLSRASNEKLFF. The CDR3 DNA reads TGTGCCAGCAGCTTATCAAGGGCCTCTAATGAAAAACTGTTTTTT.

The J gene is TRBJ1-4, the V gene TRBV7-8; D unclear. CDR3 length: 16 residues. Germline V gene sequence: CDR1 SGHVS, CDR2 FQNEAQ. V dropped 0 bases and J dropped 6 bases, with 14 bases sitting between them. CDR3 residues: CASSLARSPTDEKLFF. CDR3 coding DNA: TGTGCCAGCAGCTTAGCTCGATCTCCAACGGATGAAAAACTGTTTTTT.

The sample holds a few counts of this clonotype. The chain joins TRBV4-3 to TRBJ1-3; D is unclear. With 0 bases removed from V and 4 bases from J, the gap between germline ends came to 13 bases. Germline V gene lookup returns CDR1 LGHNA and CDR2 YSLEER. The CDR3 extends over 16 amino acids. DNA for the CDR3: TGCGCCAGCAGCCAAGATCCAATCGGGTCGGGAAACACCATATATTTT. Translating it yields CASSQDPIGSGNTIYF.

The gene calls are TRBV5-4 and TRBJ1-6; no firm D call. This CDR3 has 19 residues. Trimming took 0 bases from V and 4 from J, leaving 20 bases between them. CDR1 SGHNT and CDR2 YYREEE come from the germline V gene (reference sequence). The CDR3 coding sequence is TGTGCCAGCAGCTTGGAAAGGGCCGTCCGCCCTGCGTATAATTCACCCCTCCACTTT. Translated: CASSLERAVRPAYNSPLHF.

This clonotype was counted between two and nine times. The chain recombines TRBV27 with TRBJ1-2; tentatively, D is TRBD1 (5 bases). The CDR3 spans 14 residues. Per germline, CDR1 MNHEY and CDR2 SMNVEV (reference sequence). With 5 bases removed from V and 7 bases from J, the gap between germline ends came to 17 bases. CDR3 in DNA: TGTGCCAGCAGTCCGTCGACAGTAAGGGGTGGCTACACCTTC. The encoded protein is CASSPSTVRGGYTF.

This clonotype occurred many times. The chain employs TRBV20-1 and TRBJ2-2; tentatively, D is TRBD1 or TRBD2 (5 bases each). V lost 3 bases and J 6 bases, leaving 8 bases between the germline ends. Germline-derived CDR1 and CDR2 are DFQATT and SNEGSKA (reference sequence). The CDR3 spans 12 residues. The CDR3 reads CSASLGAGELFF. The CDR3 DNA is TGCAGTGCTAGTCTGGGGGCCGGGGAGCTGTTTTTT.

The rearrangement joins TRBV20-1 to TRBJ2-7; 9 nucleotides line up with TRBD1. The CDR3 loop spans 13 amino acids. Germline-derived CDR1 and CDR2 are DFQATT and SNEGSKA (reference sequence). Germline trimming cut 5 bases from V and 3 bases from J; bases unmatched to any gene: 5. The CDR3 is CSALQGAGYEQYF. In DNA, the CDR3 is TGCAGTGCTCTACAGGGGGCGGGCTACGAGCAGTACTTC.

In this sample, this clonotype turned up many times. Its ends do not fully match the called genes, so a read error is possible. The rearrangement joins TRBV7-2 to TRBJ2-6, with unresolved D. This CDR3 has 15 residues. Per the germline V gene, CDR1 is SGHTA and CDR2 is FQGNSA. In DNA, the CDR3 is TGTGCCAGCAGCCCCGGGCTCTCTGCGGCCAACGTCCTGACTTTC. It codes for CASSPGLSAANVLTF.

The chain carries TRBV5-1 and TRBJ2-4; 7 nucleotides align to TRBD1. Trimming took 3 bases from V and 5 from J; bases not matched to a gene: 11. Germline loops: CDR1 SGHRS, CDR2 YFSETQ. The CDR3 covers 16 residues. DNA for the CDR3: TGCGCCAGCAGCTCCTATCCTCAGGGGGACGAAAACATTCAGTACTTC. Translated: CASSSYPQGDENIQYF. Full variable domain (outside the CDR3, taken from reference TRBV5-1 and TRBJ2-4): KAGVTQTPRYLIKTRGQQVTLSCSPISGHRSVSWYQQTPGQGLQFLFEYFSETQRNKGNFPGRFSGRQFSNSRSEMNVSTLELGDSALYLCASSSYPQGDENIQYFGAGTRLSVL.